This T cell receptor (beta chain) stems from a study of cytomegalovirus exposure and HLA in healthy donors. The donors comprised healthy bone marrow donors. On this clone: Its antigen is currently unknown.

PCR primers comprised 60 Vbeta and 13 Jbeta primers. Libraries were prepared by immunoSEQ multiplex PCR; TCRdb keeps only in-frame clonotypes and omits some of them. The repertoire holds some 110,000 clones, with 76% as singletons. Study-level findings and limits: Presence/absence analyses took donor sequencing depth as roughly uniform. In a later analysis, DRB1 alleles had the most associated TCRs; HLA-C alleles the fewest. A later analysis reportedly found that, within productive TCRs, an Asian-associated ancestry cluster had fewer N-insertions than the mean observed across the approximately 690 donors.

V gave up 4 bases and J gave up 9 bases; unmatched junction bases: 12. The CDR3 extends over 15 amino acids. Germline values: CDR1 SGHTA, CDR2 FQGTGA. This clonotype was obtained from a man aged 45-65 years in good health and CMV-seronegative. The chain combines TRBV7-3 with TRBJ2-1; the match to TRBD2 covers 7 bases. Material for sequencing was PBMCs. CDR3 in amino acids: CASSSTTGGLSEQFF. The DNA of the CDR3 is TGTGCCAGCAGCTCCACGACGGGGGGTTTGAGTGAGCAGTTCTTC.